This note documents a single T cell receptor (beta chain) sequence. The antigen is undetermined. Time point noted: persistent/refractory GD, antithyroid drugs over 5 years with positive TRAb. Following extraction of RNA from PBMCs, that RNA was used to make the TCR library. The CDR3 sequence is 12 residues long. Germline loops: CDR1 GTSNPN, CDR2 SVGIG (reference sequence). The V gene lost 5 bases and the J gene lost 2 bases, with 9 bases spanning the gap. Sequencing libraries for TCR beta were prepared with iRepertoire HTBI primers and Arm-PCR of CDR3 regions. Via MiXCR, TCRdb re-called the multiplex PCR reads, giving one row per CDR3 protein. This sample has 700,000 or so distinct CDR3 sequences; roughly 30% occur once, and the top ten carry 40% to 50%. The sample belongs to a study of regulatory T cells in long-lasting Graves disease. Study-wide results and caveats: What was studied was peripheral blood only, and not thyroid tissue. Persistent disease samples used TRBV28, TRBJ1-2 and TRBJ2-5 preferentially.

The material was peripheral blood mononuclear cells (PBMCs), obtained when the disease was refractory, from a patient treated with antithyroid drugs. This TCR came from a female donor with Graves disease. V and J are TRBV30 and TRBJ1-2; D uncertain. CDR3 amino acids: CAWYTGNYGYTF. The CDR3 DNA is TGTGCCTGGTACACGGGAAACTATGGCTACACCTTC.